This T cell receptor beta chain was obtained from a study of blood T cell repertoires in COVID-19. Study in general: Acute and convalescent COVID-19 samples came from the United States, Italy and Spain. PBMCs, B-cell-depleted T cells, or T cells were the source of the cDNA or gDNA that made up the material.

The authors' processing: The authors estimated nucleated cell counts from reference gene primer amplification. Measured with immunoSEQ multiplex PCR; TCRdb has only the in-frame clones, and not every one. V, J and clone size are those of that table, while D and trimming were read from the DNA. The sample shows 53,000 or so clones, approximately 86% of them seen only once. This CDR3 has 13 residues. V shed 4 bases and J shed 6 bases, with 10 bases lying between them. Germline assignment: CDR1 MGHDK and CDR2 SYGVNS. Sample: peripheral blood. The chain employs TRBV25-1 and TRBJ1-5, with D unclear. The receptor comes from a man between 65 and 79 years old with active COVID-19. The CDR3 bases are TGTGCCAGCAGTGTAGGGAGAGGTCAGCCCCAGCATTTT. Amino acids: CASSVGRGQPQHF.